Given below is one T cell receptor (beta chain) in context. The junction differs from germline at one of its ends, possibly a read error. The CDR3 totals 9 residues. The germline V gene has CDR1 SGHVS and CDR2 FQNEAQ. Original handling: Quantification of nucleated cells was approximated via reference gene primer amplification. TCRdb keeps only in-frame clones here, not all; method: immunoSEQ multiplex PCR. V, J and clone size reflect that table, while D and trimming were determined from the DNA. Counted here are 150,000 to 190,000 clones, 76% occurring once; the ten biggest clones make up around 3.5%. This sample was taken from a study of blood T cell repertoires in COVID-19. Study in general: Researchers got acute and convalescent COVID-19 samples from the United States, Italy and Spain. The cDNA or gDNA used as material had been derived from T cells, B-cell-depleted T cells, or PBMCs.

Sequencing used peripheral blood. The genes are TRBV7-8 and TRBJ1-2; D call uncertain. The receptor was derived from a woman aged 80 or over with acute or convalescent COVID-19. This CDR3 reads CASSFLAGF. The CDR3 DNA follows: TGTGCCAGCAGCTTCCTTGCGGGCTTC.